The 26 T cell receptor beta chains below were found in one sample sequenced in a study of control samples from healthy donors and cancer patients. The assay was immunoSEQ multiplex PCR, and TCRdb's table has in-frame clones only and misses some. The sample records about 130,000 clones, about 93% being singletons. Sequences were obtained from blood. These receptors were collected from a man in his forties or fifties in good health.

CDR3 sequence (DNA): TGCGCCAGCAGCCGATTCCGCAGCGAGGGCACTGAAGCTTTCTTT. It encodes CASSRFRSEGTEAFF. This chain links TRBV4-1 with TRBJ1-1; D is uncertain. Germline V gene lookup returns CDR1 MGHRA and CDR2 YSYEKL. Trimming stripped 4 bases from V and 4 bases from J, with 16 bases between. CDR3 length: 15 amino acids.

This rearrangement joins TRBV5-6 to TRBJ1-6; D remains ambiguous. The germline V and J ends were trimmed by 1 base and 7 bases, with 9 bases remaining between them. CDR3 size: 14 residues. Germline lookup yields CDR1 SGHDT and CDR2 YYEEEE. The CDR3 bases are TGTGCCAGCAGCTTGCTCAGGCCCAATTCACCCCTCCACTTT. This codes for CASSLLRPNSPLHF.

The chain joins TRBV28 to TRBJ1-4, with D unresolved. CDR1 is MDHEN and CDR2 is SYDVKM in the germline V gene. V lost 5 bases and J lost 0, with 10 bases in between. CDR3 length: 15 amino acids. The CDR3 loop is CASSTAGATNEKLFF. In DNA, the CDR3 is TGTGCCAGCAGTACCGCCGGGGCAACTAATGAAAAACTGTTTTTT. The complete variable domain, with remaining parts taken from reference TRBV28 and TRBJ1-4, reads DVKVTQSSRYLVKRTGEKVFLECVQDMDHENMFWYRQDPGLGLRLIYFSYDVKMKEKGDIPEGYSVSREKKERFSLILESASTNQTSMYLCASSTAGATNEKLFFGSGTQLSVL.

This clone showed up just once. CDR3 bases: TGTGCCAGCAGCCCGTTCGGGAGGACCTTCCACAATGAGCAGTTCTTC. It encodes CASSPFGRTFHNEQFF. This rearrangement joins TRBV7-9 to TRBJ2-1, with 7 bases that match TRBD2. Per germline, CDR1 SEHNR and CDR2 FQNEAQ (reference sequence). J was trimmed by 5 bases and V by 5 bases; bases with no gene match: 12. There are 16 residues in the CDR3.

This chain connects TRBV6-5 to TRBJ2-2; possibly TRBD1 for D (6 bases). CDR1 is MNHEY, CDR2 SVGAGI, per germline. The germline V and J ends were trimmed by 6 bases and 6 bases, with 14 bases remaining between them. This CDR3 region has 14 residues. CDR3 loop: CASRTGQSPGELFF. CDR3 nucleotide sequence: TGTGCCAGCAGAACAGGGCAGAGCCCCGGGGAGCTGTTTTTT.

The sample holds one count of this clone. This chain connects TRBV4-1 to TRBJ2-2, with TRBD2 matching 9 bases. CDR1 is MGHRA and CDR2 is YSYEKL in the germline V gene. With V trimmed by 2 bases and J by 5 bases, 9 bases remained unmatched. CDR3 size: 17 residues. This CDR3 is CASSQSASGAGTGELFF. The CDR3 coding sequence is TGCGCCAGCAGCCAATCGGCTAGCGGGGCAGGGACCGGGGAGCTGTTTTTT.

The V gene is TRBV5-1, the J gene TRBJ2-7; no firm D call. V lost 4 bases and J lost 2, with 10 bases in between. This CDR3 spans 13 amino acids. Germline values: CDR1 SGHRS, CDR2 YFSETQ. CDR3 protein: CASSQLLAYEQYF. The CDR3 bases are TGCGCCAGCAGCCAACTTCTAGCCTACGAGCAGTACTTC. Full variable domain (missing parts from reference TRBV5-1 and TRBJ2-7): KAGVTQTPRYLIKTRGQQVTLSCSPISGHRSVSWYQQTPGQGLQFLFEYFSETQRNKGNFPGRFSGRQFSNSRSEMNVSTLELGDSALYLCASSQLLAYEQYFGPGTRLTVT.

The rearrangement joins TRBV19 to TRBJ1-6, with a possible D match to TRBD1 (6 bases). This CDR3 comprises 14 residues. V lost 7 bases, J lost 8 bases, and 15 bases lay in between. Germline V gene lookup returns CDR1 LNHDA and CDR2 SQIVND (reference sequence). CDR3 in DNA: TGTGCCAGTACTACCGGGACATCCTATTCACCCCTCCACTTT. Encoded protein: CASTTGTSYSPLHF.

As concerns this clone: This sample includes further DNA sequences coding for the same CDR3. This CDR3 reads CASSLANQPQHF. CDR3 DNA sequence: TGTGCCAGCAGCTTAGCGAACCAGCCCCAGCATTTT. The genes are TRBV7-9 and TRBJ1-5; D remains ambiguous. Between the trimmed V and J ends, which lost 0 bases and 7 bases, there was a span of 4 bases. CDR3 size: 12 residues. The V gene's germline CDR1 is SEHNR and CDR2 FQNEAQ (reference sequence).

The chain couples TRBV12-5 to TRBJ2-4; 10 bases are shared with TRBD1. With 6 bases clipped from V and 5 bases from J, the junction kept 10 bases outside the gene matches. This CDR3 has 16 amino acids. Germline values: CDR1 LGHNT, CDR2 FRNRAP. This chain's CDR3 is CASGITAGQGQNIQYF. CDR3 sequence (DNA): TGTGCTAGTGGCATAACTGCGGGACAGGGGCAAAACATTCAGTACTTC.

A single count supports this clone. The chain uses TRBV7-5 and TRBJ1-3. TRBV7-5 is assigned pseudogene status. This CDR3 region has 16 residues. The CDR3 nucleotides are TGTGCCAGAAGCTTTGGGGGGGGGCTCACTGGAAACACCATATATTTT. It specifies CARSFGGGLTGNTIYF.

This chain uses TRBV6-5 with TRBJ1-1, with TRBD1 as a possible D gene (5 bases). Germline V lookup: CDR1 MNHEY, CDR2 SVGAGI. There are 13 residues in the CDR3. V lost 6 bases to trimming and J lost 4 bases, with 12 bases between them. CDR3 amino acids: CASSIQVSTEAFF. CDR3 DNA sequence: TGTGCCAGCAGCATACAGGTCTCCACTGAAGCTTTCTTT.

The genes are TRBV27 and TRBJ2-7; tentatively, D is TRBD1 (5 bases). CDR1 and CDR2 from the germline V gene are MNHEY and SMNVEV (reference sequence). The CDR3 runs 15 residues. Trimming stripped 3 bases from V and 3 bases from J, with 15 bases between. The CDR3 bases are TGTGCCAGCAGTTTTGGGGCAGACTGGGTCTACGAGCAGTACTTC. Residues: CASSFGADWVYEQYF.

V is TRBV12-2 and J is TRBJ2-2; whether TRBD1, the table's D call, matches the DNA was not checked. TRBV12-2 is assigned pseudogene status. The CDR3 has 19 amino acids. The CDR3: CASRSGNLMTGTLTGELFF. In DNA form, the CDR3 reads TGTGCAAGTCGCTCGGGGAACCTTATGACAGGGACTCTAACCGGGGAGCTGTTTTTT.

The genes are TRBV27 and TRBJ1-6; 7 positions agree with TRBD1. Trimming took 0 bases from V and 1 from J; bases not matched to a gene: 3. The germline V gene encodes CDR1 MNHEY and CDR2 SMNVEV (reference sequence). CDR3 length: 17 amino acids. The CDR3 here is CASSLSRQGSYNSPLHF. CDR3 coding DNA: TGTGCCAGCAGTTTATCCCGACAGGGTTCCTATAATTCACCCCTCCACTTT.

The chain is built from TRBV5-1 and TRBJ1-2, with D uncertain. V lost 0 bases and J 5 bases, leaving 5 bases between the germline ends. The CDR3 consists of 12 residues. CDR1 is SGHRS, CDR2 YFSETQ, per germline. CDR3 in amino acids: CASSLARYGYTF. The CDR3 DNA follows: TGCGCCAGCAGCTTGGCCCGTTATGGCTACACCTTC.

The rearrangement uses TRBV2 and TRBJ1-1, with D possibly matching TRBD1 (5 bases). The germline V gene encodes CDR1 SNHLY and CDR2 FYNNEI. Trimming pared 5 bases from V and 4 bases from J, leaving 17 bases between. The CDR3 extends over 15 amino acids. The DNA for the CDR3 is TGTGCCAGCAGTACGGGACGTCGAAGGGGCACTGAAGCTTTCTTT. This gives the protein CASSTGRRRGTEAFF. Full variable domain (missing parts from reference TRBV2 and TRBJ1-1): EPEVTQTPSHQVTQMGQEVILRCVPISNHLYFYWYRQILGQKVEFLVSFYNNEISEKSEIFDDQFSVERPDGSNFTLKIRSTKLEDSAMYFCASSTGRRRGTEAFFGQGTRLTVV.

V gene TRBV19 combines with J gene TRBJ1-5; D call uncertain. Germline lookup yields CDR1 LNHDA and CDR2 SQIVND (reference sequence). Trimming took off 6 bases at V and 0 bases at J, with 12 bases between the two ends. This CDR3 is 15 amino acids long. CDR3 sequence (DNA): TGTGCCAGTAGGTTCCAGGCGAATAGCAATCAGCCCCAGCATTTT. Amino acids: CASRFQANSNQPQHF. The whole variable domain, remainder taken from reference TRBV19 and TRBJ1-5, is DGGITQSPKYLFRKEGQNVTLSCEQNLNHDAMYWYRQDPGQGLRLIYYSQIVNDFQKGDIAEGYSVSREKKESFPLTVTSAQKNPTAFYLCASRFQANSNQPQHFGDGTRLSIL.

Only a few counts were recorded for this clone. This chain uses TRBV2 with TRBJ2-7, with 8 positions matching TRBD1. The J segment lost 3 bases and the V segment lost 6 bases, leaving 7 bases of the junction unmatched. CDR1 and CDR2 from the germline V gene are SNHLY and FYNNEI. This CDR3 is built from 14 residues. The CDR3 nucleotides are TGTGCCAGCAGAGACAGGGGCTCGGTCTACGAGCAGTACTTC. Translating it yields CASRDRGSVYEQYF.

The V call is TRBV4-1, the J call TRBJ2-7; 8 positions match TRBD1. CDR3 length: 14 residues. Trimming removed 2 bases from V and 3 bases from J; junction bases left unmatched: 3. The germline gives CDR1 MGHRA, CDR2 YSYEKL. The CDR3 DNA follows: TGCGCCAGCAGCCAACCCGGGACAGGCTACGAGCAGTACTTC. Translating it yields CASSQPGTGYEQYF.

The sample holds one count of this clone. V is TRBV30 and J is TRBJ2-1; D not certain. The V and J ends lost 7 bases and 5 bases respectively, with 15 bases between them. The germline CDR1 and CDR2 sequences are GTSNPN and SVGIG (reference sequence). There are 13 residues in the CDR3. This chain's CDR3 is CASLSARHNEQFF. CDR3 sequence (DNA): TGTGCCTCGCTTTCGGCGCGCCACAATGAGCAGTTCTTC.

The V gene is TRBV10-2, the J gene TRBJ2-5; 8 bases agree with TRBD2. This CDR3 has 17 residues. Looked up from germline, CDR1 is WSHSY and CDR2 is SAAADI. V shed 0 bases and J 1 base; nucleotides not matched to a gene: 7. This CDR3 is CASSESGRGGPQETQYF. The CDR3 coding sequence is TGCGCCAGCAGTGAGTCGGGCCGGGGGGGCCCCCAAGAGACCCAGTACTTC.

The rearrangement joins TRBV5-8 to TRBJ2-1; perhaps D is TRBD1 or TRBD2 (5 bases each). The length of the CDR3 is 16 residues. In germline, CDR1 is SGHTS, CDR2 YDEGEE. Deletions cut 5 bases from V and 9 bases from J, with 24 bases between. DNA for the CDR3: TGTGCCAGCAGTTCCCACGGGACGCACGACGGGGCTGAGCAGTTCTTC. It specifies CASSSHGTHDGAEQFF.

The rearrangement links TRBV5-1 to TRBJ2-3; perhaps TRBD1 as D (5 bases). This CDR3 spans 16 amino acids. The V gene lost 2 bases and the J gene lost 3 bases, with 16 bases spanning the gap. The germline V gene encodes CDR1 SGHRS and CDR2 YFSETQ. The CDR3: CASSLGKGVATDTQYF. The CDR3 DNA is TGCGCCAGCAGCTTAGGCAAAGGGGTGGCGACAGATACGCAGTATTTT. Drawing the rest from reference TRBV5-1 and TRBJ2-3, the complete variable domain is KAGVTQTPRYLIKTRGQQVTLSCSPISGHRSVSWYQQTPGQGLQFLFEYFSETQRNKGNFPGRFSGRQFSNSRSEMNVSTLELGDSALYLCASSLGKGVATDTQYFGPGTRLTVL.

This clone was counted between two and nine times. The same CDR3 can be traced to other DNA sequences in this sample. CDR3 DNA sequence: TGTGCCAGCAGCTTCTCGGGGTCGAACACTGAAGCTTTCTTT. It yields the protein CASSFSGSNTEAFF. The J gene is TRBJ1-1, the V gene TRBV5-6, with D hard to call. Germline V gene data show CDR1 as SGHDT and CDR2 as YYEEEE. V was shortened by 2 bases and J by 1 base, with 9 bases between the two germline ends. CDR3 length: 14 residues.

DNA of the CDR3: TGTGCCAGCAGTTCCGGACAGGGAGGTCAGCCCCAGCATTTT. Its protein is CASSSGQGGQPQHF. The chain employs TRBV28 and TRBJ1-5; TRBD1 matches at 8 bases. V lost 4 bases, J lost 6 bases, and 5 bases stayed unmatched. The V gene's germline CDR1 is MDHEN and CDR2 SYDVKM. The CDR3 spans 14 residues.